These T cell receptor beta chains were read from a single sample in a study of blood T cell repertoires in COVID-19. The method was immunoSEQ multiplex PCR; TCRdb's version includes in-frame clones alone and lacks a portion of them. This table holds roughly 150,000 clones, around 80% found once. Material: peripheral blood. All receptors derive from a woman of 80 years or more with acute or convalescent COVID-19. The CDR3 runs from the conserved cysteine through the conserved F or W. Fields, in order: CDR3 DNA, CDR3 protein, V gene, clone size, D gene, J gene. The D gene is left open where the match is weak. Size tells how often a clone was seen (once, few, many) or the class of an expanded clone, and some rows leave it out.

TGTGCCACCAGTGAAGCTGGGACAGGGGGAGGGGAGACCCAGTACTTC | CATSEAGTGGGETQYF | TRBV24-1 | NA | TRBD1 | TRBJ2-5
TGTGCTAGTGGTCAAAAGGGGCTGTACCAAGAGACCCAGTACTTC | CASGQKGLYQETQYF | TRBV12-5 | NA | NA | TRBJ2-5
TGTGCCAGCAGTACAGGGAGCAAATCTAACTATGGCTACACCTTC | CASSTGSKSNYGYTF | TRBV6-5 | NA | NA | TRBJ1-2
TGTGCCAGCAGCGTAGCTCCAACGGACACCGGGGAGCTGTTTTTT | CASSVAPTDTGELFF | TRBV9 | NA | NA | TRBJ2-2
TGTGCCAGCAGTTCGCCTAGCGGGTCTTACTACGAGCAGTACTTC | CASSSPSGSYYEQYF | TRBV28 | NA | TRBD2 | TRBJ2-7
TGTGCCAGCAGTTTCGCCGCCACTAGCGGGGGGGCCAGGAATGAGCAGTTCTTC | CASSFAATSGGARNEQFF | TRBV6-2/TRBV6-3 | NA | TRBD2 | TRBJ2-1
TGTGCCAGTGTAGGACAACGCACAGATACGCAGTATTTT | CASVGQRTDTQYF | TRBV6-1 | NA | NA | TRBJ2-3
TGTGCCAGCAGCTTAGTGGGACAGTTCTATGGCTACACCTTC | CASSLVGQFYGYTF | TRBV7-9 | once | TRBD1 | TRBJ1-2
TGTGCCAGCAGTTACAGGGGGCACTTTTATGGCTACACCTTC | CASSYRGHFYGYTF | TRBV6-2/TRBV6-3 | NA | TRBD1 | TRBJ1-2
TGTGCCAGCAGTAAAACTAGATTGCATGAGCAGTTCTTC | CASSKTRLHEQFF | TRBV27 | NA | NA | TRBJ2-1
TGTGCCAGTAGTGCCCGGGACAGGGGAACAGATACGCAGTATTTT | CASSARDRGTDTQYF | TRBV19 | NA | TRBD1 | TRBJ2-3
TGTGCCAGCAGCCCACAGGGGGCGGGGGATCGAAGGAGTGGCTACACCTTC | CASSPQGAGDRRSGYTF | TRBV7-3 | few | TRBD1 | TRBJ1-2
TGTGCCAGCAGCCCGGGGACAGGCTATGGCTACACCTTC | CASSPGTGYGYTF | TRBV5-4 | once | TRBD1 | TRBJ1-2
TGTGCCAGCAGTTTCGACAGGGGTGGGTTTGCTTTCTTT | CASSFDRGGFAFF | TRBV7-9 | NA | TRBD1 | TRBJ1-1
TGTGCCAGTAGTACTCCCAATCGGGATGGCTACACCTTC | CASSTPNRDGYTF | TRBV19 | NA | NA | TRBJ1-2
TGTGCCAGCAGCTTGACTAGCGGGGGGGTCAATGAGCAGTTCTTC | CASSLTSGGVNEQFF | TRBV7-3 | NA | TRBD2 | TRBJ2-1
TGCGCCAGCAGCTTGGTTGTCGGGAGGTCCGAGACCCAGTACTTC | CASSLVVGRSETQYF | TRBV5-1 | NA | TRBD2 | TRBJ2-5
TGTGCCAGCAGCTTTTGCTTGAGGACAGGGGATGGAAACACCATATATTTT | CASSFCLRTGDGNTIYF | TRBV7-3 | NA | TRBD1 | TRBJ1-3
TGTGCCAGCAAACCCGGACAGGGGGCAAACACCATATATTTT | CASKPGQGANTIYF | TRBV5-4 | NA | TRBD1 | TRBJ1-3
TGTGCCAGCAGCGCCACAGGGTTAGATACGCAGTATTTT | CASSATGLDTQYF | TRBV5-6 | NA | NA | TRBJ2-3
TGTGCCAGTAGTATGGTTCTAGGACAAGAGACCCAGTACTTC | CASSMVLGQETQYF | TRBV19 | NA | NA | TRBJ2-5
TGTGCCAGCAGCCGGCACAGCCAAGCAACTAATGAAAAACTGTTTTTT | CASSRHSQATNEKLFF | TRBV4-2 | NA | NA | TRBJ1-4
TGTGCCACCAGCAGAGATTATGGCGGCAAAAACATTCAGTACTTC | CATSRDYGGKNIQYF | TRBV15 | NA | NA | TRBJ2-4
TGTGCCAGCTCATTCGACGGGGGGGAGCCCCAGCATTTT | CASSFDGGEPQHF | TRBV18 | once | NA | TRBJ1-5
TGCAGTGCTACTGGACTAGATGAGCAGTTCTTC | CSATGLDEQFF | TRBV20-1 | NA | TRBD2 | TRBJ2-1
TGCGCCAGCAGCCAAAGCGGGGGACCTTACAATGAGCAGTTCTTC | CASSQSGGPYNEQFF | TRBV4-1 | once | TRBD2 | TRBJ2-1
TGTGCCAGCAGTTTGGGGTGGGGGGGGCGCGAAGAGACCCAGTACTTC | CASSLGWGGREETQYF | TRBV27 | NA | NA | TRBJ2-5
TGTGCCTGGAGTGGACAGGGGTGGGCCTCCTACGAGCAGTACTTC | CAWSGQGWASYEQYF | TRBV30 | NA | TRBD1 | TRBJ2-7
TGTGCCAGCAGCCAAGGGGGGGGACTTACGGTGGCTTTCTTT | CASSQGGGLTVAFF | TRBV3-1/TRBV3-2 | NA | NA | TRBJ1-1
TGTGCCAGCAGTTACCCATTTAATCAGCCCCAGCATTTT | CASSYPFNQPQHF | TRBV6-6 | NA | NA | TRBJ1-5
TGCGCCAGCAGCTTGGACAGGGTTGAGACCCAGTACTTC | CASSLDRVETQYF | TRBV5-1 | NA | NA | TRBJ2-5
TGTGCCAGCAGTTACTCGAGTTGGGGAGTAGCCGGTGGCTACACCTTC | CASSYSSWGVAGGYTF | TRBV6-5 | NA | NA | TRBJ1-2
TGTGCTAGTCGACTAGGGGGCGCGTACTATGGCTACACCTTC | CASRLGGAYYGYTF | TRBV12-5 | NA | TRBD1 | TRBJ1-2
TGTGCCAGTAGCCGCCGGGACAGGGGGCCTGGCACTGAAGCTTTCTTT | CASSRRDRGPGTEAFF | TRBV19 | NA | TRBD1 | TRBJ1-1
TGCAGTGCTGGTGCCATGAACACTGAAGCTTTCTTT | CSAGAMNTEAFF | TRBV20-1 | once | NA | TRBJ1-1
TGTGCCAGCAGTCCGACTAGCGGTCACAATGAGCAGTTCTTC | CASSPTSGHNEQFF | TRBV28 | NA | TRBD2 | TRBJ2-1
TGCGCCAGCAGTGAGTCCACTAGCGGGCTATACAATGAGCAGTTCTTC | CASSESTSGLYNEQFF | TRBV10-1 | NA | TRBD2 | TRBJ2-1
TGTGCCAGCGTAAGCGGGAGCCCTCCAGATACGCAGTATTTT | CASVSGSPPDTQYF | TRBV28 | NA | TRBD2 | TRBJ2-3
TGCGCCAGCAGCCAAGAAGGTACGGGAGGGGTGACCCAGTACTTC | CASSQEGTGGVTQYF | TRBV4-1 | NA | TRBD2 | TRBJ2-5
TGTGCCAGCAGTTTCGGAGCAGATACGCAGTATTTT | CASSFGADTQYF | TRBV27 | NA | NA | TRBJ2-3
TGTGCCAGCACAAAGGCAGGGCTCAATGAGCAGTTCTTC | CASTKAGLNEQFF | TRBV6-5 | NA | NA | TRBJ2-1
TGTGCCAGCTCACCAATTGCAGGGATGAACACCGGGGAGCTGTTTTTT | CASSPIAGMNTGELFF | TRBV18 | NA | NA | TRBJ2-2
TGTGCCAGCAGTGAAGCGCTGGGGCGGTTCTTC | CASSEALGRFF | TRBV2 | few | NA | TRBJ2-1
TGTGCCAGCAGCTTGGTCTCGGGACTCCACCACAATGAGCAGTTCTTC | CASSLVSGLHHNEQFF | TRBV7-6 | few | NA | TRBJ2-1
TGTGCCAGCAGCCGATCGATGGGCCGCTCCTCGGGGGGGGATACGCAGTATTTT | CASSRSMGRSSGGDTQYF | TRBV3-1/TRBV3-2 | NA | TRBD2 | TRBJ2-3
TGTGCCAGCAGCTCCGGGACAGTGGTCTACGAGCAGTACTTC | CASSSGTVVYEQYF | TRBV28 | NA | TRBD1 | TRBJ2-7
TGTGCCAGCAGCGGGGGGACAGGGGCTAATGAAAAACTGTTTTTT | CASSGGTGANEKLFF | TRBV5-6 | few | TRBD1 | TRBJ1-4
TGCGCCAGCAGGGGGACAGTTAATTCGAACACTGAAGCTTTCTTT | CASRGTVNSNTEAFF | TRBV5-1 | NA | TRBD1 | TRBJ1-1
TGTGCCACCAGCAGAGAACTAGCAGATACGCAGTATTTT | CATSRELADTQYF | TRBV15 | NA | NA | TRBJ2-3
TGTGCCACCCGGGTAGGCTATTCCTTTTATCAGCCCCAGCATTTT | CATRVGYSFYQPQHF | TRBV19 | NA | NA | TRBJ1-5
TGTGCCAGCAGCGACCTAGTGGGGCAGTACTTC | CASSDLVGQYF | TRBV27 | NA | NA | TRBJ2-7
TGTGCCAGCAGTGCCCCTGGGGCCGAGGGGGATCATCAGCCCCAGCATTTT | CASSAPGAEGDHQPQHF | TRBV6-4 | NA | NA | TRBJ1-5
TGCAGTGCTAGTCTCTTAGCGGGAGTCGGCGAGCAGTACTTC | CSASLLAGVGEQYF | TRBV20-1 | NA | TRBD2 | TRBJ2-7
TGTCCCAGCAGCTTAACGGCGGGGGGGCTCCAAGAGACCCAGTACTTC | CPSSLTAGGLQETQYF | TRBV7-3 | NA | TRBD2 | TRBJ2-5
TGTGCCAGCAGTGATCATAGCGGGACAACCTACGAGCAGTACTTC | CASSDHSGTTYEQYF | TRBV28 | NA | TRBD2 | TRBJ2-7
TGCGCCAGCAGCCAAGGGGGGCTGAGTCGAGCTTTCTTT | CASSQGGLSRAFF | TRBV4-1 | NA | NA | TRBJ1-1
TGCGCCAGCAGCTTGGCGGCAGGCATCCAACGTTCGGATACGCAGTATTTT | CASSLAAGIQRSDTQYF | TRBV5-1 | NA | NA | TRBJ2-3
TGTGCCAGTAGTATCCCGGACAGGGGATACTATGGCTACACCTTC | CASSIPDRGYYGYTF | TRBV19 | NA | TRBD1 | TRBJ1-2
TGTGCCAGCAGTTACGGTAACGGTCTTCCCCAGCATTTT | CASSYGNGLPQHF | TRBV28 | NA | NA | TRBJ1-5